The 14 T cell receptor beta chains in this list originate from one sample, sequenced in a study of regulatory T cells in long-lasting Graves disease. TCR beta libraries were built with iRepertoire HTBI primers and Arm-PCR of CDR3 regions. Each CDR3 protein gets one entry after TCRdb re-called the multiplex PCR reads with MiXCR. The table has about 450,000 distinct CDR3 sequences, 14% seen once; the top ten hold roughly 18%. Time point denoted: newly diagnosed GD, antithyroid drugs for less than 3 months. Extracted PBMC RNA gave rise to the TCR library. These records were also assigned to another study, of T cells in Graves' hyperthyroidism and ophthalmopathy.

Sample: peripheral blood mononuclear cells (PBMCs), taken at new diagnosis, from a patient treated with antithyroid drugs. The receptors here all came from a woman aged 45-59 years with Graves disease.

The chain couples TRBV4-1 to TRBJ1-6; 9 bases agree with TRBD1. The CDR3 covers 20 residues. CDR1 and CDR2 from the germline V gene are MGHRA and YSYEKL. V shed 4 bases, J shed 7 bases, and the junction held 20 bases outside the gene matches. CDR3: CASSPSLLRSAGQGNSPLHF. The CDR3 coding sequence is TGCGCCAGCAGCCCCAGCCTGCTTAGGTCGGCGGGACAGGGAAATTCACCCCTCCACTTT.

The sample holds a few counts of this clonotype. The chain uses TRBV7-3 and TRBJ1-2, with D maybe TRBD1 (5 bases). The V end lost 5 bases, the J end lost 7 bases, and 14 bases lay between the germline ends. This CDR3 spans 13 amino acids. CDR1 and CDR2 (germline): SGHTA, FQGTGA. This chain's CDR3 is CASSLGPNGGYTF. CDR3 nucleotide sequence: TGTGCCAGCAGCCTGGGGCCAAACGGTGGCTACACCTTC.

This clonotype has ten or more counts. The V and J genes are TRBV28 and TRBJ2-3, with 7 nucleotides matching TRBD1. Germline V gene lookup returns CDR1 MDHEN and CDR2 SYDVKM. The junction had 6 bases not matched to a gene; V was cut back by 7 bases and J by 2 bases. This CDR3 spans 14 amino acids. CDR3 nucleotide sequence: TGTGCCAGCACTCTGACAGGGTACACAGATACGCAGTATTTT. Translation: CASTLTGYTDTQYF.

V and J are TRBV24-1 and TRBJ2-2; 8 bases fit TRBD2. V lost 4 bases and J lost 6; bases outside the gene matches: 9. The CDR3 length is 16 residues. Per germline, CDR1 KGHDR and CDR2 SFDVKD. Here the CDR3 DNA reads TGTGCCACCAGTGACCCCGTAGCGGGAAGGGCCGGGGAGCTGTTTTTT. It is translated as CATSDPVAGRAGELFF.

CDR3 residues: CASLETGVSYEQYF. The CDR3 bases are TGTGCCAGCCTCGAGACGGGAGTTAGCTACGAGCAGTACTTC. This chain uses TRBV25-1 with TRBJ2-7; TRBD2 is a possible D gene (6 bases). Trimming left V 8 bases short and J 3 bases short, with 17 bases between. Germline loops: CDR1 MGHDK, CDR2 SYGVNS. The CDR3 is 14 amino acids.

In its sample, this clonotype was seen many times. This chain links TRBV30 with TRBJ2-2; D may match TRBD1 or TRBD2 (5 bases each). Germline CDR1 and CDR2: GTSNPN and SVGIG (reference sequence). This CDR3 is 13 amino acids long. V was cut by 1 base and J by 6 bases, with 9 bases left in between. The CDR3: CAWSDSGPGELFF. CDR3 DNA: TGTGCCTGGAGTGACTCGGGGCCCGGGGAGCTGTTTTTT.

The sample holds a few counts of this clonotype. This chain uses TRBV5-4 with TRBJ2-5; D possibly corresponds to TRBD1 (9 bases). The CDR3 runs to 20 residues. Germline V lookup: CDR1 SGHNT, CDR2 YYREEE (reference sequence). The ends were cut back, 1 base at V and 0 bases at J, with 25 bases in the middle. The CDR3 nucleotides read TGTGCCAGCAGCTTGCGTTACGGGGGGGGGGACAGGGCGTACCAAGAGACCCAGTACTTC. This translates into CASSLRYGGGDRAYQETQYF.

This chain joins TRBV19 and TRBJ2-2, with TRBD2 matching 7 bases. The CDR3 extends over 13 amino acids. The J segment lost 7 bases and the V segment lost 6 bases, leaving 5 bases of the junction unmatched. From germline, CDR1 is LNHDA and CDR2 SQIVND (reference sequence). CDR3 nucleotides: TGTGCCAGTAGCCCAACTAGCGTCGGGGAGCTGTTTTTT. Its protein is CASSPTSVGELFF.

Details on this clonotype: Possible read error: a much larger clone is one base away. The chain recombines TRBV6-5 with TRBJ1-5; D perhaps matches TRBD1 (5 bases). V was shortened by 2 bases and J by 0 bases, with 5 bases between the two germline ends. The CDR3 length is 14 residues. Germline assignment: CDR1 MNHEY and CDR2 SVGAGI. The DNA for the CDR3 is TGTGCCAGCAGTTACAGGGGTAGCAATCAGCCCCAGCATTTT. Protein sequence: CASSYRGSNQPQHF.

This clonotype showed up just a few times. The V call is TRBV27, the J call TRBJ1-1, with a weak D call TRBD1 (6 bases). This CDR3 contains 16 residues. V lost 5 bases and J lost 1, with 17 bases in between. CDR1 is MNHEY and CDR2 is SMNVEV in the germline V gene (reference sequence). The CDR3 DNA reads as TGTGCCAGCAGTCCTACAAACCCGGGACAGAACACTGAAGCTTTCTTT. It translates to CASSPTNPGQNTEAFF.

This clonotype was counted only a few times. CDR3 nucleotides: TGCGCCAGCAGCCACCCGACTAGCGGGAGCGATGAGCAGTTCTTC. Its translation is CASSHPTSGSDEQFF. J is TRBJ2-1 and V is TRBV4-1; 12 bases align to TRBD2. Losses at the gene ends were 3 bases for V and 8 bases for J; bases not matched to a gene: 5. There are 15 residues in the CDR3. Per germline, CDR1 MGHRA and CDR2 YSYEKL.

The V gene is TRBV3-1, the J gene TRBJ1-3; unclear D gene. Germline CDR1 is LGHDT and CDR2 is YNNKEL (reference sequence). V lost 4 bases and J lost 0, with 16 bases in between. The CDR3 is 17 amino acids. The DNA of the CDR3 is TGTGCCAGCAGCCCCCTCCTAGGACCGAGCTCTGGAAACACCATATATTTT. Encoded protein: CASSPLLGPSSGNTIYF.

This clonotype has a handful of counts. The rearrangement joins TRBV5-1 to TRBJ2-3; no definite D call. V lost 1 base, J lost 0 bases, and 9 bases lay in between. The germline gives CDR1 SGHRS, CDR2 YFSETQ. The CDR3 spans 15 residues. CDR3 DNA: TGCGCCAGCAGCTTGAAATTTTCTAGCACAGATACGCAGTATTTT. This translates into CASSLKFSSTDTQYF.

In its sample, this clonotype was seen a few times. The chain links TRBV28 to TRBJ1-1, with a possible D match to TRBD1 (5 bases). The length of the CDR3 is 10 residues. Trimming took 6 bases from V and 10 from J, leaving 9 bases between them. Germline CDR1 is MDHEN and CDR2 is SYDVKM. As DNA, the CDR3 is TGTGCCAGCAGGGGGGTCGGAGCTTTCTTT. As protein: CASRGVGAFF.